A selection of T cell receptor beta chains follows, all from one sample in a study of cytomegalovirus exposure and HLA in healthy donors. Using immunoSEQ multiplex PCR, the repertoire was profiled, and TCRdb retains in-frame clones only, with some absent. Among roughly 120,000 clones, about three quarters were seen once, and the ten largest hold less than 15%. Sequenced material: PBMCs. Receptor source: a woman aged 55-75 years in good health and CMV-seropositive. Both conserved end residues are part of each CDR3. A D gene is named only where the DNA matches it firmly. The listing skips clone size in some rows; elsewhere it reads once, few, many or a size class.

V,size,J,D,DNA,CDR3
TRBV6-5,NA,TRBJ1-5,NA,TGTGCCAGCAGACCCGACGCCGGGGGGCCCCAGCATTTT,CASRPDAGGPQHF
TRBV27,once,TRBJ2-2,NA,TGTGCCAGCAGTTTGCGGAGCGCACCTATATGGCTGTTTTTT,CASSLRSAPIWLFF
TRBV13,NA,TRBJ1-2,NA,TGTGCCAGCAGCGCGCCCAGGGAATGGGATGGCTACACCTTC,CASSAPREWDGYTF
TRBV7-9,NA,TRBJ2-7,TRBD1,TGTGCCGGACTACAGGGGGGCGTAGGGGAGCAGTACTTC,CAGLQGGVGEQYF
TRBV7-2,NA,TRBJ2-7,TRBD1,TGTGCCAGCAGCTCGGACAGGGACAGCGAGCAGTACTTC,CASSSDRDSEQYF
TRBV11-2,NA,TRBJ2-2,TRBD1,TGTGCCAGCAGCGCTACAGGGGCCGGGGAGCTGTTTTTT,CASSATGAGELFF
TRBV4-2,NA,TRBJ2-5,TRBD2,TGTGCCAGCAGCCAAGCGGTAGCGGGAGGGCAAGAGACCCAGTACTTC,CASSQAVAGGQETQYF
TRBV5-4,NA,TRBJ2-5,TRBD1,TGTGCCAGCAGACCCTCCATAGGACAGGGGGACGAGACCCAGTACTTC,CASRPSIGQGDETQYF
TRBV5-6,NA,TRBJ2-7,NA,TGTGCCAGCAGCCGGGACATATCCTACGAGCAGTACTTC,CASSRDISYEQYF
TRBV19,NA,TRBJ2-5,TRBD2,TGTGCCAGTACCCGACTAGCGGGGGCTGGTGAGACCCAGTACTTC,CASTRLAGAGETQYF
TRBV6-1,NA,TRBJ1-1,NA,TGTGCCAGCAGTGAAGGAGGAACCGGGGGGACTGAAGCTTTCTTT,CASSEGGTGGTEAFF
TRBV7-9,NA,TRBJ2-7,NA,TGTGCCAGCAGCGCCACAGGCAACTACGAGCAGTACTTC,CASSATGNYEQYF
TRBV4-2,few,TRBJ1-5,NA,TGTGCCAGCAGCCAAGATATGAATCAGCCCCAGCATTTT,CASSQDMNQPQHF
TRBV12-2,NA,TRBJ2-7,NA,TGTGCAAGTCGCTTAGTGGGACAGGGCTTACTGTTCTCCTACGAGCAGTACTTC,CASRLVGQGLLFSYEQYF
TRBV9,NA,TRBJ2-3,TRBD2,TGTGCCAGCAGCACGATTCGGGGGGGCGCAGCAGATACGCAGTATTTT,CASSTIRGGAADTQYF
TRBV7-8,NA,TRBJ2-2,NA,TGTGCCAGCACTCGGGTACAAACCGGGGAGCTGTTTTTT,CASTRVQTGELFF
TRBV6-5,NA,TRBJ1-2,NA,TGTGCCAGCAGTTACTATCAGGGGCGCATAAACTATGGCTACACCTTC,CASSYYQGRINYGYTF
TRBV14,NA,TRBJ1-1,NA,TGTGCCAGCAGCCAAGATCACGGTCTGGCTGAAGCTTTCTTT,CASSQDHGLAEAFF
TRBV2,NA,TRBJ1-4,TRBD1,TGTGCCAGCAGTGTGGGACAGGCGATTAATAAAAAACTGTTTTTT,CASSVGQAINKKLFF
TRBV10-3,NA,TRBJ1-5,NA,TGTGCCATCAGAATTTTACCCCCGGGGGGTCGTGGTCGGAATCAGCCCCAGCATTTT,CAIRILPPGGRGRNQPQHF
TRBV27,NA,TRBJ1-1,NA,TGTGCCAGCAGTCAGGGAAACACTGAAGCTTTCTTT,CASSQGNTEAFF
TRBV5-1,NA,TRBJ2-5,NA,TGCGCCAGACCCCACCAGACAGAAGAGACCCAGTACTTC,CARPHQTEETQYF
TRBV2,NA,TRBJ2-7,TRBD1,TGTGCCAGCAGCCCGGAGCAGGGGGCTTACGAGCAGTACTTC,CASSPEQGAYEQYF
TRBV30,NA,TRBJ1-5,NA,TGTGCCTGGAGTGCGGGGAATCAGCCCCAGCATTTT,CAWSAGNQPQHF
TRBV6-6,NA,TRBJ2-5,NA,TGTGCCAGCAGTTACCCACAGGGTGCGGACCAAGAGACCCAGTACTTC,CASSYPQGADQETQYF
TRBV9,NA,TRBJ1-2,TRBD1,TGTGCCAGCAGCGCACAGGGGGCGCATGGCTACACCTTC,CASSAQGAHGYTF
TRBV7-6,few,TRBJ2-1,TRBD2,TGTGCCAGCAGCTTAGAGTTGCTAGCGGGAGCCCAATACAATGAGCAGTTCTTC,CASSLELLAGAQYNEQFF
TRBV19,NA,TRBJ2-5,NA,TGTGCCAGTAGTATAGACAGGGGAAGAGAGACCCAGTACTTC,CASSIDRGRETQYF
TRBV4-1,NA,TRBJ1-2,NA,TGCGCCAGCAGCCGGTGGACGGGACTAAACTATGGCTACACCTTC,CASSRWTGLNYGYTF
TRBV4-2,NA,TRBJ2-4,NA,TGTGCCAGCAGCCAAGATACAGGGCCCAAAAACATTCAGTACTTC,CASSQDTGPKNIQYF
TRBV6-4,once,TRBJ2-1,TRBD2,TGTGCCAGCAGCCCTAGCGGGAGATCAGGAGAGCAGTTCTTC,CASSPSGRSGEQFF
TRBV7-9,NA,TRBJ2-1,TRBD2,TGTGCCAGCAGACAACCGCCCCGGCTAGCGGGAGATAGTGAGCAGTTCTTC,CASRQPPRLAGDSEQFF
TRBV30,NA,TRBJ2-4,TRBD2,TGTGCCTGGAGTAGGGGACTAGTAAACATTCAGTACTTC,CAWSRGLVNIQYF
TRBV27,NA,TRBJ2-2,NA,TGTGCCAGCAAATCCCTCGTATCGAGTTCGGGGACCGGGGAGCTGTTTTTT,CASKSLVSSSGTGELFF
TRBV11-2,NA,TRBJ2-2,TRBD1,TGTGCCAGCAGCCCTTGGCTGCGCCGGGACAGGGTTCCCGGGGAGCTGTTTTTT,CASSPWLRRDRVPGELFF
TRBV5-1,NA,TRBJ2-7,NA,TGCGCCAGCACCTACCAAATTTCAGGTTCCTACGAGCAGTACTTC,CASTYQISGSYEQYF
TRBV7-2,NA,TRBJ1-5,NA,TGTGCCAGCAGCTTAGCGGGGCAGATCAATCAGCCCCAGCATTTT,CASSLAGQINQPQHF
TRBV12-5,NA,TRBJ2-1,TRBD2,TGTGCTAGTGGTTTGGCCCTGGGACTAGCGGGACTCCTCTCCTACAATGAGCAGTTCTTC,CASGLALGLAGLLSYNEQFF
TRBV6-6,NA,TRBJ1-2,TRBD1,TGTGCCAGCAGCCGCGGAGGGGGCAGCTATGGCTACACCTTC,CASSRGGGSYGYTF
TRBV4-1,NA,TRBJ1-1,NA,TGCGCCAGCAGCCAAGATAGACGTGGGGCAGCTGAAGCTTTCTTT,CASSQDRRGAAEAFF
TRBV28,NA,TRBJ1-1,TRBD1,TGTGCCAGCAGTCCTTCGGGACAGGGGGGAACTGAAGCTTTCTTT,CASSPSGQGGTEAFF
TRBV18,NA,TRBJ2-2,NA,TGTGCCAGCTCACCACAATTCGGGGGAGGAAACACCGGGGAGCTGTTTTTT,CASSPQFGGGNTGELFF
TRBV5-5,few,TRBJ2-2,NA,TGTGCCAGCAGCTCGCTCAGCACCGGGGAGCTGTTTTTT,CASSSLSTGELFF
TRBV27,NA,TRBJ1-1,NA,TGTGCCAGCAGTTTACAGTCCATCCCCTTGGCTGAAGCTTTCTTT,CASSLQSIPLAEAFF
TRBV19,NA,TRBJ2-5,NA,TGTGCCAGTACTAGGGGGGGGGCAGGCATCCAAGAGACCCAGTACTTC,CASTRGGAGIQETQYF
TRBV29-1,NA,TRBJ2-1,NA,TGCAGCGTTGCGTATGGGGCGAATGAGCAGTTCTTC,CSVAYGANEQFF
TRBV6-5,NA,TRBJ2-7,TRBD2,TGTGCCAGCAGGAGAGCGACTAGCGGGACCTACGAGCAGTACTTC,CASRRATSGTYEQYF
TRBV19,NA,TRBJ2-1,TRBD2,TGTGCCAGCCGGACTAGCGGTTACAATGAGCAGTTCTTC,CASRTSGYNEQFF
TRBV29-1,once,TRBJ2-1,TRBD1,TGCAGCGTGGACCGGACAGGGGGTAATGAGCAGTTCTTC,CSVDRTGGNEQFF
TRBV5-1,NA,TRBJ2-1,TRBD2,TGCGCCAGCAGCCGGGGAGGGCTAAATGAGCAGTTCTTC,CASSRGGLNEQFF
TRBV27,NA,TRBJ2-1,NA,TGTGCCAGCTCGGACTCCCGCCCCTACAATGAGCAGTTCTTC,CASSDSRPYNEQFF
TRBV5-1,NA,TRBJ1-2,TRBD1,TGCGCCAGCAGCCCCCAGCCGACAGGGGGCACAGGTGGCTACACCTTC,CASSPQPTGGTGGYTF
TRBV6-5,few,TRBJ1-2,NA,TGTGCCAGCAGTCCCGGGTCTAACTATGGCTACACCTTC,CASSPGSNYGYTF
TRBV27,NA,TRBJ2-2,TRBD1,TGTGCCAGCAGAACTGACAGGGGTGCCGGGGAGCTGTTTTTT,CASRTDRGAGELFF
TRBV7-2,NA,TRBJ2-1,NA,TGTGCCAGCAGCCCCCGTCTCGTGCAGTTCTTC,CASSPRLVQFF
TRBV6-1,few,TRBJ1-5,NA,TGTGCCAGCAGCTGGGGGGGGCCCCAGCATTTT,CASSWGGPQHF
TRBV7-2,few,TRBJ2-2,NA,TGTGCCAGCAGCTTAGAGGTGACAGGAAATATCGGGGAGCTGTTTTTT,CASSLEVTGNIGELFF